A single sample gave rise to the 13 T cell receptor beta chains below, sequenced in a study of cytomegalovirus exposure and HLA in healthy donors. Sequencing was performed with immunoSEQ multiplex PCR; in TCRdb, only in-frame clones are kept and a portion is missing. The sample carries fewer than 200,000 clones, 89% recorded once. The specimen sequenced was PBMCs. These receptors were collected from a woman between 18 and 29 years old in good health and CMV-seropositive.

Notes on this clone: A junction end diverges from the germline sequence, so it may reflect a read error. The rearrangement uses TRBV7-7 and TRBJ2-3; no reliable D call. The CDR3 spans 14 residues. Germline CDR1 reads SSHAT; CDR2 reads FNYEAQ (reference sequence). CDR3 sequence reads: CASSSLGSADTQYF. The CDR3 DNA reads TGTGCTAGCAGCTCTCTAGGATCCGCTGATACGCAGTATTTT.

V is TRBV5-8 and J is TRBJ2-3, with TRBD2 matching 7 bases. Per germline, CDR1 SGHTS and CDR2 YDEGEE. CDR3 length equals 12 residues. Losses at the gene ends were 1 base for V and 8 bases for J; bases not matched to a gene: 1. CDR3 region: CASSLRTSTQYF. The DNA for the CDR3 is TGTGCCAGCAGCTTGAGGACTAGTACGCAGTATTTT.

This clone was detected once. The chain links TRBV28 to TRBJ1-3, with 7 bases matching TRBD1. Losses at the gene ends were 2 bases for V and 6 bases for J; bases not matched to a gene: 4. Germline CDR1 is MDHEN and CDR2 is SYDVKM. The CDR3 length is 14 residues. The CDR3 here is CASSLGTVPNTIYF. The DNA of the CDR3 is TGTGCCAGCAGTTTAGGGACAGTCCCAAACACCATATATTTT. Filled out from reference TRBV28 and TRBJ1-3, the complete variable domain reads DVKVTQSSRYLVKRTGEKVFLECVQDMDHENMFWYRQDPGLGLRLIYFSYDVKMKEKGDIPEGYSVSREKKERFSLILESASTNQTSMYLCASSLGTVPNTIYFGEGSWLTVV.

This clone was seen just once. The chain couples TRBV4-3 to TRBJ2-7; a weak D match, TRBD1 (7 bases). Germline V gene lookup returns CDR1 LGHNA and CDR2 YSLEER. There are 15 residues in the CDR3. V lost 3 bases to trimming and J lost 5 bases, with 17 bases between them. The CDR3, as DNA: TGCGCCAGCAGCCAGTATCAGGGGGGCAGTGACGAGCAGTACTTC. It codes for CASSQYQGGSDEQYF.

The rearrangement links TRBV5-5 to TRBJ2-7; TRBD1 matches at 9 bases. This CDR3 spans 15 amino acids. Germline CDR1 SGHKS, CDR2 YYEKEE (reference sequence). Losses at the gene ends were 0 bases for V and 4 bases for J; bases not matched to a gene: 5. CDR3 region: CASSLGGQGLYEQYF. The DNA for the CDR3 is TGTGCCAGCAGCTTGGGCGGACAGGGGCTGTACGAGCAGTACTTC.

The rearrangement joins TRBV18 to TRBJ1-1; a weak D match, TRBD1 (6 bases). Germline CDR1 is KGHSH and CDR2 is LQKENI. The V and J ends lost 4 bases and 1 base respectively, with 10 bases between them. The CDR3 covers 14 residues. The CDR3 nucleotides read TGTGCCAGCTCACAGTGGACAGCGAACACTGAAGCTTTCTTT. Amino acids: CASSQWTANTEAFF.

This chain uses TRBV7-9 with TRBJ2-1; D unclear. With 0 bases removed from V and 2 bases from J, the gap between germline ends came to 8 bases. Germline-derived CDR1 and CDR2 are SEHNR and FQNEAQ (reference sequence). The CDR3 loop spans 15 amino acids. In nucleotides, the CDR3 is TGTGCCAGCAGCTTAGCTGGCTCAACCTACAATGAGCAGTTCTTC. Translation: CASSLAGSTYNEQFF.

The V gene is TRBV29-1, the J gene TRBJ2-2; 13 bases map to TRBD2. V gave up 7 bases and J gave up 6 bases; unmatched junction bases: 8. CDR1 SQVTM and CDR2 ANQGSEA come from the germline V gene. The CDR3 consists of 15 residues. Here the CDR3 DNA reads TGCAGCGCTAGGGGACTAGCGGGACGCGCCGGGGAGCTGTTTTTT. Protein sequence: CSARGLAGRAGELFF.

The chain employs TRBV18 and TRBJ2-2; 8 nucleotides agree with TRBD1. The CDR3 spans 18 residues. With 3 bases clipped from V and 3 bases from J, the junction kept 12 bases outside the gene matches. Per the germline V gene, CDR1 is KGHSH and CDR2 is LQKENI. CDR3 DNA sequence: TGTGCCAGCTCACCCTCCCCGCCGGACAGGGCCTACACCGGGGAGCTGTTTTTT. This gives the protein CASSPSPPDRAYTGELFF.

CDR3 nucleotide sequence: TGTGCCAGCAGCCCGACAGGGGAGAGTGGCTACACCTTC. Translated, it gives CASSPTGESGYTF. The chain recombines TRBV9 with TRBJ1-2, with TRBD1 matching 8 bases. The CDR3 is made up of 13 amino acids. Germline-derived CDR1 and CDR2 are SGDLS and YYNGEE. V shed 4 bases, J shed 7 bases, and the junction held 6 bases outside the gene matches.

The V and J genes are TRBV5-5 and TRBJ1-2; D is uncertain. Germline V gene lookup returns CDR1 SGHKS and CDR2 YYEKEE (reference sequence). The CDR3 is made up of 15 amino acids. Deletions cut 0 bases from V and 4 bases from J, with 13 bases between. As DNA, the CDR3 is TGTGCCAGCAGCTTGGGCGCCGCTTGGTCCTATGGCTACACCTTC. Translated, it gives CASSLGAAWSYGYTF.

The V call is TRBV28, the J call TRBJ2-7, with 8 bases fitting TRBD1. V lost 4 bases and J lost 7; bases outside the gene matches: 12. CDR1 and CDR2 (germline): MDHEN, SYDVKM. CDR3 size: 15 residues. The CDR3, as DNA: TGTGCCAGCAGTTCACCTCCGGGACAGGTCCCGGAGCAGTACTTC. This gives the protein CASSSPPGQVPEQYF.

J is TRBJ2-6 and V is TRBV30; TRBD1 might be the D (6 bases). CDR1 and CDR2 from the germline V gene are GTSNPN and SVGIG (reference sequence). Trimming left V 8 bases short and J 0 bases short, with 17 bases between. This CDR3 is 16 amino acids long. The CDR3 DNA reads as TGTGCCAGATCCGGGACACCAAGCTCTGGGGCCAACGTCCTGACTTTC. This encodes CARSGTPSSGANVLTF.